The T cell receptor beta chain under discussion was sequenced for a study of somatic mutations in cytotoxic T cells in rheumatoid arthritis. In the study overall: Patient blood, 30 ml in EDTA, was obtained immediately after diagnosis and prior to the start of any treatment. Points from the study as a whole: In the expanded CD8+ clones, the antigen targets remained unknown.

On this clone: Antigen specificity is unknown.

Positively selected by magnetic beads, CD4+ and CD8+ cells were purity-checked by flow cytometry. The length of the CDR3 is 17 residues. The V gene's germline CDR1 is SGHDN and CDR2 FVKESK. V lost 0 bases and J 0 bases, leaving 14 bases between the germline ends. Only in-frame clones appear in the TCRdb table, and some are missing; sequencing was by immunoSEQ multiplex PCR. The sample contains 1,300 to 1,500 clones, 87% of which appear only once. Sequencing was done on a sample of CD8+ T cells sorted from blood. This chain joins TRBV14 and TRBJ1-1; D remains unclear. The TCR sequence derives from a woman aged 70 to 79 with rheumatoid arthritis. This chain's CDR3 is CASSQDEVSTLNTEAFF. The CDR3 nucleotides are TGTGCCAGCAGCCAAGATGAAGTAAGCACCTTGAACACTGAAGCTTTCTTT.